The entry below gives a single T cell receptor (beta chain) sequence along with its context. The data are from a study of blood T cell repertoires in COVID-19. Germline CDR1 and CDR2: KGHSH and LQKENI. Trimming at V came to 4 bases and at J to 5 bases, leaving 1 base not matched to a gene. The CDR3 sequence is 15 residues long. The method was immunoSEQ multiplex PCR; TCRdb's version includes in-frame clones alone and lacks a portion of them. Among around 41,000 clones, roughly 81% were seen once, and the ten largest hold approximately 14%. This clonotype was obtained from a human donor in a cohort sampled during active COVID-19. The chain couples TRBV18 to TRBJ1-6, with 11 bases lining up with TRBD1. The material sequenced was peripheral blood. The CDR3 protein is CASSRGQGDNSPLHF. Here the CDR3 DNA reads TGTGCCAGCTCACGGGGACAGGGGGATAATTCACCCCTCCACTTT.